Listed below are T cell receptor beta chains from one sample, sequenced in a study of control samples from healthy donors and cancer patients. The protocol was immunoSEQ multiplex PCR, while the TCRdb copy is restricted to in-frame clones and leaves out a portion. Of just under 150,000 clones detected, 75% to 95% appear once; the ten largest clones hold 3% to 4%. The sequencing input was blood. These TCRs come from a man aged 25 to 40 in good health. Both conserved end residues are part of each CDR3. The order of the fields is D gene, J gene, V gene, clone size, CDR3 DNA, CDR3 protein. A D gene is named only where the DNA matches it firmly. Size values are once, few and many counts, or a class for expanded clones, and some rows have none.

>NA|TRBJ1-1|TRBV27|NA
TGTGCCAGCAGTACCTCACGCGGTGGAGACACTGAAGCTTTCTTT
CASSTSRGGDTEAFF
>NA|TRBJ2-7|TRBV21-1|NA
TGTGCCAGCAGCCCACCTCCCGGGGGGCCCGAGCAGTACTTC
CASSPPPGGPEQYF
>TRBD1|TRBJ1-2|TRBV2|NA
TGTGCCAGCATGGGGGACAGGGGGGATTATGGCTACACCTTC
CASMGDRGDYGYTF
>NA|TRBJ1-5|TRBV11-2|NA
TGTGCCAGCAGCTCAGGGTCTCAGCCCCAGCATTTT
CASSSGSQPQHF
>TRBD1|TRBJ1-1|TRBV7-3|once
TGTGCCAGCAGCTTTTGGACAGGGAGGGAGACTGAAGCTTTCTTT
CASSFWTGRETEAFF
>NA|TRBJ1-5|TRBV21-1|NA
TGTGCCCGGAGGGGGAAGGGGCGTCAGCCCCAGCATTTT
CARRGKGRQPQHF
>NA|TRBJ1-2|TRBV12-3/TRBV12-4|once
TGTGCCAGCAGCCAAGACAGCAACTATGGCTACACCTTC
CASSQDSNYGYTF
>TRBD2|TRBJ2-2|TRBV9|NA
TGTGCCAGCAGCGTCCAAGGACTAGCCGCCGGGGAGCTGTTTTTT
CASSVQGLAAGELFF
>TRBD1|TRBJ1-1|TRBV7-2|NA
TGTGCCAGCACCCCGCCGGCCAGGGGGCCGGGGACTGAAGCTTTCTTT
CASTPPARGPGTEAFF
>NA|TRBJ1-2|TRBV9|NA
TGTGCCAGCAGCGTATCCATCCTCCCATATGGCTACACCTTC
CASSVSILPYGYTF
>NA|TRBJ1-5|TRBV5-6|NA
TGTGCCAGCAGCTTGAGGGGTATTTGGCAGCCCCAGCATTTT
CASSLRGIWQPQHF
>NA|TRBJ2-5|TRBV10-3|NA
TGTGCCATCAGTGAGCCTGGGATCCAAGAGACCCAGTACTTC
CAISEPGIQETQYF
>TRBD1|TRBJ2-3|TRBV7-3|NA
TGTGCCAGCAGCCCCTCCGGGACAGGGCTTCATACGCAGTATTTT
CASSPSGTGLHTQYF
>NA|TRBJ2-4|TRBV12-3/TRBV12-4|NA
TGTGCCAGCACCCTGGGGCGAGAAAACATTCAGTACTTC
CASTLGRENIQYF
>TRBD1|TRBJ2-7|TRBV7-2|NA
TGTGCCAGCAGCGAACACAGGGGTCACGAGCAGTACTTC
CASSEHRGHEQYF
>NA|TRBJ2-7|TRBV28|NA
TGTGCCAGCAGTACGACAGCCTTCTCCTACGAGCAGTACTTC
CASSTTAFSYEQYF
>TRBD1|TRBJ2-7|TRBV24-1|NA
TGTGCCACCAGTGATTTGGACTACAGGGGATACTACGAGCAGTACTTC
CATSDLDYRGYYEQYF
>NA|TRBJ1-1|TRBV5-1|NA
TGCGCCAGCAGCCCGATGGACGGAGTGAACACTGAAGCTTTCTTT
CASSPMDGVNTEAFF
>NA|TRBJ2-3|TRBV30|NA
TGTGCCTGGAGTGTTTGGGGGGGCCGCACAGATACGCAGTATTTT
CAWSVWGGRTDTQYF
>TRBD1|TRBJ1-5|TRBV27|NA
TGTGCCAGCAGTTTAAACGAGGGGGCGGAAAATCAGCCCCAGCATTTT
CASSLNEGAENQPQHF
>NA|TRBJ1-2|TRBV7-9|NA
TGTGCCAGCAGCTTGGGTGCCGGAGGAGATGGCTACACCTTC
CASSLGAGGDGYTF
>NA|TRBJ1-6|TRBV6-6|many
TGTGCCAGCAGCCGAGACAGGACCTCAACTCATAATTCACCCCTCCACTTT
CASSRDRTSTHNSPLHF
>TRBD1|TRBJ2-3|TRBV7-6|NA
TGTGCCAGCAGCTTAAGGACAGGGTCCAGCACAGATACGCAGTATTTT
CASSLRTGSSTDTQYF
>TRBD1|TRBJ2-7|TRBV6-5|NA
TGTGCCAGCAGTCCACAGGGGTTCATCTACGAGCAGTACTTC
CASSPQGFIYEQYF
>TRBD1|TRBJ2-1|TRBV3-1/TRBV3-2|once
TGTGCCAGCAGTCTCCGGGACAGGGGGCTTGAGCAGTTCTTC
CASSLRDRGLEQFF
>NA|TRBJ1-5|TRBV5-6|NA
TGTGCCAGCAGCTTGAGCTGGGGGAACCAGCCCCAGCATTTT
CASSLSWGNQPQHF
>TRBD1|TRBJ1-5|TRBV2|NA
TGTGCCAGCAGTGGGGACAGGGGTCAGCCCCAGCATTTT
CASSGDRGQPQHF
>TRBD1|TRBJ2-3|TRBV18|NA
TGTGCCAGCTCACCAGGGCAGGGGGAAGATACGCAGTATTTT
CASSPGQGEDTQYF
>NA|TRBJ2-7|TRBV6-6|NA
TGTGCCAGCAGCCCTCAGGGGTACGAGCAGTACTTC
CASSPQGYEQYF
>NA|TRBJ1-2|TRBV14|once
TGTGCCAGCAGCCCCGCCGGGGTGGGGGGCTACACCTTC
CASSPAGVGGYTF
>NA|TRBJ1-6|TRBV6-5|NA
TGTGCCAGCAGTTACTCAGGGGAAAGTAATTCACCCCTCCACTTT
CASSYSGESNSPLHF
>NA|TRBJ2-1|TRBV6-1|NA
TGTGCCAGCAGTTTATACTGGGACAATGAGCAGTTCTTC
CASSLYWDNEQFF
>NA|TRBJ1-4|TRBV7-9|NA
TGTGCCAGCAGCCCAAGAAGTCTAGGTGAAAAACTGTTTTTT
CASSPRSLGEKLFF
>TRBD2|TRBJ2-1|TRBV9|NA
TGTGCCAGCAGCAGCGATCCAAGCGGGGTGTATGACAATGAGCAGTTCTTC
CASSSDPSGVYDNEQFF
>TRBD2|TRBJ2-3|TRBV2|NA
TGTGCCAGCTCAAGCGGGGACCGCACAGATACGCAGTATTTT
CASSSGDRTDTQYF
>NA|TRBJ1-1|TRBV6-5|NA
TGTGCCAGCAGTTTAGTGCTGAACACTGAAGCTTTCTTT
CASSLVLNTEAFF
>NA|TRBJ1-1|TRBV6-6|NA
TGTGCCAGCAGTGGCCGGGTCTCTGTCACTGAAGCTTTCTTT
CASSGRVSVTEAFF
>TRBD2|TRBJ2-7|TRBV29-1|NA
TGCAGCGTTGCCTCTAGCGGGGGGCTCTACGAGCAGTACTTC
CSVASSGGLYEQYF
>TRBD2|TRBJ2-3|TRBV6-6|NA
TGTGCCAGCAGTACGCCCGAGACTAGCGGCACAGATACGCAGTATTTT
CASSTPETSGTDTQYF
>NA|TRBJ1-2|TRBV9|NA
TGTGCCAGCAGCGTAGCGGCAGACTATGGCTACACCTTC
CASSVAADYGYTF
>NA|TRBJ1-4|TRBV19|NA
TGTGCCAGTAGGGCGGACGGAGTTAATGAAAAACTGTTTTTT
CASRADGVNEKLFF
>NA|TRBJ2-6|TRBV30|NA
TGTGCCTGGAGCCTAGGGGCAGCTGGGGCCAACGTCCTGACTTTC
CAWSLGAAGANVLTF
>NA|TRBJ1-2|TRBV5-8|NA
TGTGCCAGCAGCTTCCCAGGGAGGGGCTACACCTTC
CASSFPGRGYTF
>NA|TRBJ2-6|TRBV9|NA
TGTGCCAGCAGCGTAGGTAGGGCCTCTGGGGCCAACGTCCTGACTTTC
CASSVGRASGANVLTF
>TRBD1|TRBJ1-6|TRBV6-5|NA
TGTGCCAGCGGGGGGACAGATTATAATTCACCCCTCCACTTT
CASGGTDYNSPLHF
>TRBD1|TRBJ2-7|TRBV11-3|NA
TGTGCCAGCAGCTCTACAGGGGGGAACGAGCAGTACTTC
CASSSTGGNEQYF
>NA|TRBJ1-1|TRBV27|NA
TGTGCCAGCAGGTGGACGGGGAACACTGAAGCTTTCTTT
CASRWTGNTEAFF
>NA|TRBJ1-6|TRBV10-2|NA
TGCGCCAGCAGTCATTTTGGGGGAGAGAGCTCCTATAATTCACCCCTCCACTTT
CASSHFGGESSYNSPLHF
>TRBD1|TRBJ2-3|TRBV10-1|NA
TGCGCCAGCACCCACAGGGGATCGGATACGCAGTATTTT
CASTHRGSDTQYF
>NA|TRBJ1-5|TRBV28|NA
TGTGCCAGCAGAAATCAGGGGTCGGGCAATCAGCCCCAGCATTTT
CASRNQGSGNQPQHF
>NA|TRBJ1-1|TRBV10-1|NA
TGCGCCAGCAGTGAGTCGGGCAGACCTGAAGCTTTCTTT
CASSESGRPEAFF
>TRBD1|TRBJ1-5|TRBV28|NA
TGTGCCAGCCGTGAAGGGGGCCGGGGGCAGCCCCAGCATTTT
CASREGGRGQPQHF